Listed here are 13 T cell receptor beta chains from one sample, sequenced in a study of OX40 agonist ivuxolimab in advanced cancers. Only in-frame clones appear in the TCRdb table, and some are missing; sequencing was by immunoSEQ multiplex PCR. Of 90,000 or so clones detected, more than 85% appear once; the ten largest clones hold approximately 3.6%. This sample comprised CD4+ or CD8+ T cells sorted from blood, obtained in a trial of the OX40 agonist ivuxolimab. These receptor sequences come from an adult with an advanced solid tumor such as melanoma, head and neck, liver or kidney cancer.

The chain recombines TRBV27 with TRBJ2-3; D possibly corresponds to TRBD2 (5 bases). Trimming left V 1 base short and J 2 bases short, with 10 bases between. CDR1 MNHEY and CDR2 SMNVEV come from the germline V gene (reference sequence). The CDR3 runs to 15 residues. This CDR3 reads CASSLLFGDTDTQYF. In DNA, the CDR3 is TGTGCCAGCAGTTTATTGTTCGGGGACACAGATACGCAGTATTTT.

V and J are TRBV7-9 and TRBJ2-7, with 7 positions matching TRBD1. Germline CDR1 SEHNR, CDR2 FQNEAQ (reference sequence). The junction had 7 bases not matched to a gene; V was cut back by 1 base and J by 4 bases. The CDR3 has 15 amino acids. CDR3: CASSLGYRGGYEQYF. The CDR3, as DNA: TGTGCCAGCAGCTTAGGCTACAGGGGCGGGTACGAGCAGTACTTC.

Only one count was recorded for this clone. This rearrangement joins TRBV7-9 to TRBJ1-1; D is undetermined. Germline V gives CDR1 SEHNR, CDR2 FQNEAQ (reference sequence). This CDR3 region has 15 residues. Trimming took off 5 bases at V and 2 bases at J, with 15 bases between the two ends. As DNA, the CDR3 is TGTGCCAGCAGCCCCTGGGCAGGCCAAAACACTGAAGCTTTCTTT. It translates to CASSPWAGQNTEAFF.

The chain has TRBV27 and TRBJ2-1; TRBD2 aligns across 8 bases. Trimming cost V 4 bases and J 1 base; bases outside gene matches: 6. The length of the CDR3 is 16 residues. Germline CDR1 MNHEY, CDR2 SMNVEV (reference sequence). CDR3 amino acids: CASSSGGGPSYNEQFF. CDR3 nucleotide sequence: TGTGCCAGCAGTTCCGGCGGGGGGCCTTCCTACAATGAGCAGTTCTTC.

V is TRBV5-6 and J is TRBJ2-4; the D gene is possibly TRBD1 (6 bases). With 5 bases removed from V and 4 bases from J, the gap between germline ends came to 10 bases. CDR1 and CDR2 from the germline V gene are SGHDT and YYEEEE. The CDR3 sequence is 13 residues long. The CDR3 nucleotides are TGTGCCAGCAGTTTCCAGGGGAAAAACATTCAGTACTTC. Amino acid sequence: CASSFQGKNIQYF. Looking up the rest from reference TRBV5-6 and TRBJ2-4 gives the full variable domain: DAGVTQSPTHLIKTRGQQVTLRCSPKSGHDTVSWYQQALGQGPQFIFQYYEEEERQRGNFPDRFSGHQFPNYSSELNVNALLLGDSALYLCASSFQGKNIQYFGAGTRLSVL.

The chain uses TRBV6-5 and TRBJ1-2; possible D gene TRBD1, 6 bases. The V gene lost 4 bases and the J gene lost 2 bases, with 11 bases spanning the gap. The CDR3 is 14 amino acids. CDR1 is MNHEY, CDR2 SVGAGI, per germline. This chain's CDR3 is CASSSGGYNYGYTF. The DNA of the CDR3 is TGTGCCAGCAGTTCGGGGGGCTACAACTATGGCTACACCTTC.

The chain employs TRBV13 and TRBJ2-1; 7 nucleotides align to TRBD1. Per the germline V gene, CDR1 is PRHDT and CDR2 is FYEKMQ (reference sequence). V trimming: 8 bases; J trimming: 10 bases; junction bases outside the gene matches: 2. This CDR3 spans 10 amino acids. The CDR3 nucleotides read TGTGCCAGCCCAGGGGGAGAGCAGTTCTTC. This sequence encodes CASPGGEQFF.

V usage is TRBV7-8 and J usage is TRBJ2-5, with D possibly matching TRBD2 (6 bases). This CDR3 region has 16 residues. V was pared by 5 bases and J by 5 bases, with 21 bases between. The germline V gene encodes CDR1 SGHVS and CDR2 FQNEAQ. CDR3 residues: CASSPTAGTRGETQYF. For the CDR3, the DNA is TGTGCCAGCAGCCCAACCGCAGGGACTCGGGGGGAGACCCAGTACTTC.

V gene TRBV30 combines with J gene TRBJ2-2; 8 nucleotides agree with TRBD1. This CDR3 contains 13 residues. Germline CDR1 is GTSNPN and CDR2 is SVGIG (reference sequence). J was trimmed by 7 bases and V by 2 bases; bases with no gene match: 3. The CDR3 here is CAWSLQGDGELFF. Here the CDR3 DNA reads TGTGCCTGGAGTCTACAGGGGGACGGGGAGCTGTTTTTT.

The chain carries TRBV27 and TRBJ2-2, with D uncertain. CDR1 is MNHEY, CDR2 SMNVEV, per germline (reference sequence). The CDR3 spans 14 residues. V lost 1 base and J 4 bases, leaving 7 bases between the germline ends. As DNA, the CDR3 is TGTGCCAGCAGTTTATTGGGGATCACCGGGGAGCTGTTTTTT. Translation gives CASSLLGITGELFF.

The J gene is TRBJ2-1, the V gene TRBV7-6, with 9 bases aligning to TRBD1. Germline CDR1 reads SGHVS; CDR2 reads FNYEAQ. The CDR3 contains 18 residues. The V segment lost 5 bases and the J segment 7 bases; nucleotides outside the gene matches: 18. This CDR3 is CASSARLGGQGKFNEQFF. CDR3 coding DNA: TGTGCCAGCAGCGCAAGATTAGGGGGACAGGGAAAATTTAATGAGCAGTTCTTC. The complete variable domain, with remaining parts taken from reference TRBV7-6 and TRBJ2-1, reads GAGVSQSPRYKVTKRGQDVALRCDPISGHVSLYWYRQALGQGPEFLTYFNYEAQQDKSGLPNDRFSAERPEGSISTLTIQRTEQRDSAMYRCASSARLGGQGKFNEQFFGPGTRLTVL.

The gene calls are TRBV11-2 and TRBJ2-2, with a possible D match to TRBD1 (6 bases). Trimming removed 1 base at V and 8 bases at J, with 8 bases between. The length of the CDR3 is 13 residues. Germline CDR1 SGHAT, CDR2 FQNNGV. Here the CDR3 reads CASSLGGLGELFF. The CDR3 DNA reads as TGTGCCAGCAGCTTAGGGGGGCTGGGGGAGCTGTTTTTT.

The chain uses TRBV5-4 and TRBJ2-1; 10 bases fit TRBD2. The J segment lost 7 bases and the V segment lost 5 bases, leaving 6 bases of the junction unmatched. The CDR3 extends over 14 amino acids. Germline CDR1 reads SGHNT; CDR2 reads YYREEE (reference sequence). The CDR3 is CASRSGTSVNEQFF. The CDR3 DNA sequence: TGTGCCAGCAGGTCCGGGACTAGCGTAAATGAGCAGTTCTTC. Full variable domain (outside the CDR3, taken from reference TRBV5-4 and TRBJ2-1): ETGVTQSPTHLIKTRGQQVTLRCSSQSGHNTVSWYQQALGQGPQFIFQYYREEENGRGNFPPRFSGLQFPNYSSELNVNALELDDSALYLCASRSGTSVNEQFFGPGTRLTVL.